This T cell receptor (beta chain) was identified in a study of shared clonotypes between healthy human individuals. Study summary: The study drew on a couple of women and a few men aged 18 to 49 as donors.

The CDR3 spans 16 residues. Trimming cost V 5 bases and J 2 bases, with 18 bases left between them. The germline CDR1 and CDR2 sequences are LNHDA and SQIVND (reference sequence). General observations from the study: Generation probabilities of non-shared clonotypes were lower (relative to those shared by all four donors). It was anticipated that sequencing depth would influence how many clonotypes donors shared.

It was CD45RO-negative cells, positively selected for CCR7, that made up naive CD8 cells, with terminally differentiated effector memory CD45RA+ cells excluded. As regards this clone: Its antigen is currently unknown.

Template for every sorted-subset replicate PCR totaled around 210 ng DNA, around 32,000 T cell genomes. This table comes from immunoSEQ multiplex PCR, and its TCRdb copy is limited to in-frame clones, with some not included. The sample records about 2 million clones, approximately 94% being singletons. Sequencing used naive CD8+ T cells sorted from blood. The rearrangement joins TRBV19 to TRBJ1-2, with D possibly being TRBD1 (6 bases). The clonotype comes from a man aged 18 to 29 in good health. The DNA of the CDR3 is TGTGCCAGTAGTTTCACAAACAGGGTGGAGAACTATGGCTACACCTTC. This codes for CASSFTNRVENYGYTF.